This entry lists 26 T cell receptor beta chains sequenced from one sample in a study of T cells in Graves' hyperthyroidism and ophthalmopathy. Amplified TCR beta CDR3 regions came from RNA transcripts. Initially, a first-round RT-PCR of the TCR CDR3 employed the HTBI primer set. TCRdb processed the multiplex PCR reads anew with MiXCR; each CDR3 protein has one entry. The sample includes 620,000 or so distinct CDR3 sequences, roughly 15% of them seen just once. The specimen sequenced was blood. These receptors were collected from a woman aged 45-65 years with Graves' ophthalmopathy.

This clonotype occurred a few times. The chain links TRBV4-2 to TRBJ2-1; D may be TRBD2 (7 bases). CDR1 LGHNA and CDR2 YNFKEQ come from the germline V gene. V shed 0 bases and J shed 6 bases, with 15 bases lying between them. The CDR3 spans 16 residues. The CDR3 loop reads CASSQDRGGAFNEQFF. CDR3 nucleotide sequence: TGTGCCAGCAGCCAAGATAGGGGGGGGGCGTTCAATGAGCAGTTCTTC.

This clonotype occurred a few times. This chain joins TRBV10-2 and TRBJ2-7, with 9 bases fitting TRBD2. Germline V gene data show CDR1 as WSHSY and CDR2 as SAAADI. There are 14 residues in the CDR3. The J segment lost 3 bases and the V segment lost 6 bases, leaving 6 bases of the junction unmatched. CDR3 amino acids: CASRGSGSLYEQYF. In nucleotides, the CDR3 is TGCGCCAGCAGGGGTAGCGGGAGTCTCTACGAGCAGTACTTC.

In its sample, this clonotype was seen a few times. This chain links TRBV5-8 with TRBJ2-1; TRBD2 aligns across 10 bases. Germline-derived CDR1 and CDR2 are SGHTS and YDEGEE. The CDR3 loop spans 15 amino acids. Unmatched junction bases numbered 2, after V lost 2 bases and J lost 3 bases. DNA of the CDR3: TGTGCCAGCAGCTTAGCGGGAGGGTACTACAATGAGCAGTTCTTC. This sequence encodes CASSLAGGYYNEQFF.

This clonotype was detected ten times or more. The chain is built from TRBV14 and TRBJ1-1, with D unclear. Trimming pared 1 base from V and 10 bases from J, leaving 13 bases between. CDR1 is SGHDN, CDR2 FVKESK, per germline. The CDR3 runs 13 residues. The CDR3 bases are TGTGCCAGCAGCCAAGTCCCGGGAAGGGTAGCTTTCTTT. Amino acids: CASSQVPGRVAFF.

This clonotype was observed many times. V usage is TRBV11-2 and J usage is TRBJ1-1; tentative D call: TRBD1 (6 bases). The germline V gene has CDR1 SGHAT and CDR2 FQNNGV. This CDR3 has 13 amino acids. The germline V and J ends were trimmed by 3 bases and 12 bases, with 17 bases remaining between them. The CDR3 nucleotides are TGTGCCAGCAGCTTGGCAGACAGGACCGTGCCTTTCTTT. This codes for CASSLADRTVPFF.

Ten or more counts support this clonotype. The chain has TRBV20-1 and TRBJ2-1, with TRBD2 matching 9 bases. Germline CDR1 reads DFQATT; CDR2 reads SNEGSKA (reference sequence). This CDR3 spans 15 amino acids. Trimming cost V 2 bases and J 11 bases; bases outside gene matches: 13. This CDR3 reads CSARLISGSYPQQFF. In DNA, the CDR3 is TGCAGTGCTAGACTCATTAGCGGGAGTTACCCTCAGCAGTTCTTC.

The rearrangement links TRBV4-3 to TRBJ2-2; tentative D call: TRBD1 (5 bases). CDR3 length equals 16 residues. CDR1 is LGHNA, CDR2 YSLEER, per germline. V was shortened by 4 bases and J by 2 bases, with 14 bases between the two germline ends. CDR3 nucleotide sequence: TGCGCCAGCAGCCTCGAAGCTAGGGGAAACACCGGGGAGCTGTTTTTT. It yields the protein CASSLEARGNTGELFF.

CDR3 sequence reads: CASSYGQWETQYF. As DNA, the CDR3 is TGTGCCAGCAGTTACGGACAGTGGGAGACCCAGTACTTC. The gene calls are TRBV6-2 or TRBV6-3 and TRBJ2-5, with TRBD1 as a possible D gene (6 bases). Trimming took off 2 bases at V and 5 bases at J, with 9 bases between the two ends. Germline V gives CDR1 MNHEY, CDR2 SVGEGT. The CDR3 sequence is 13 residues long.

This clonotype was seen many times. V usage is TRBV4-3 and J usage is TRBJ2-3, with TRBD2 matching over 11 bases. This CDR3 has 18 amino acids. From germline, CDR1 is LGHNA and CDR2 YSLEER. V dropped 1 base and J dropped 0; count of bases not matched to a gene: 6. This CDR3 is CASSQAVAGGLSTDTQYF. For the CDR3, the DNA is TGCGCCAGCAGCCAAGCGGTAGCGGGAGGGCTCAGCACAGATACGCAGTATTTT.

This clonotype has a count of ten or more. The chain uses TRBV6-2 or TRBV6-3 and TRBJ2-1, with 7 bases aligning to TRBD2. J gave up 4 bases and V 7 bases, and 7 bases lay outside the gene matches. Germline-derived CDR1 and CDR2 are MNHEY and SVGEGT. The CDR3 has 14 residues. In nucleotides, the CDR3 is TGTGCCAGCACTAAGGCGGGAGTGTACAATGAGCAGTTCTTC. Its protein product is CASTKAGVYNEQFF.

Concerning this clonotype itself: The CDR3 carries no conserved terminal phenylalanine or tryptophan, so it likely arises from a read error. The V gene is TRBV7-9, the J gene TRBJ2-1; 8 nucleotides match TRBD2. Germline values: CDR1 SEHNR, CDR2 FQNEAQ (reference sequence). The length of the CDR3 is 16 residues. Trimming cost V 5 bases and J 1 base; bases outside gene matches: 7. The CDR3 nucleotides are TGTGCCAGCAGCGGTGCTAGCGGGCGGTCCTACAATGAGCAGTTCCTC. It is translated as CASSGASGRSYNEQFL.

The chain uses TRBV5-1 and TRBJ2-7; 10 nucleotides line up with TRBD2. Germline CDR1 and CDR2: SGHRS and YFSETQ. The CDR3 loop spans 16 amino acids. The V gene end was trimmed by 1 base and the J gene end by 3 bases; junction bases not matched to a gene: 7. The CDR3 here is CASSLTSGNTFYEQYF. The CDR3 region has the DNA TGCGCCAGCAGCTTGACTAGCGGGAACACGTTCTACGAGCAGTACTTC.

The chain carries TRBV20-1 and TRBJ2-1, with 10 bases aligning to TRBD2. The V and J ends lost 4 bases and 9 bases, in that order; junction bases with no gene match: 18. Germline CDR1 and CDR2: DFQATT and SNEGSKA (reference sequence). The CDR3 sequence is 17 residues long. The CDR3, as DNA: TGCAGTGCTAAGGTTCCCCTAGCGGGAGTGGGGGTGGGTGAGCAGTTCTTC. Protein: CSAKVPLAGVGVGEQFF.

This chain connects TRBV29-1 to TRBJ2-7; D gene uncertain. The germline V gene encodes CDR1 SQVTM and CDR2 ANQGSEA. The V and J ends lost 6 bases and 2 bases respectively, with 14 bases between them. There are 13 residues in the CDR3. The CDR3 reads CSVGRTQPYEQYF. CDR3 bases: TGCAGCGTAGGACGGACGCAACCCTACGAGCAGTACTTC.

This clonotype has ten or more counts. V usage is TRBV18 and J usage is TRBJ2-2, with 12 bases identical to TRBD2. The germline V gene encodes CDR1 KGHSH and CDR2 LQKENI. J gave up 3 bases and V 5 bases, and 7 bases lay outside the gene matches. This CDR3 is 17 amino acids long. CDR3 loop: CASSDLGLAGYTGELFF. DNA for the CDR3: TGTGCCAGCTCAGACCTGGGACTAGCGGGCTACACCGGGGAGCTGTTTTTT.

This clonotype has just a few counts. The chain joins TRBV9 to TRBJ2-7, with 8 bases identical to TRBD1. Germline loops: CDR1 SGDLS, CDR2 YYNGEE. This CDR3 is built from 14 residues. J was trimmed by 5 bases and V by 3 bases; bases with no gene match: 7. The CDR3 region is CASSAQGAYNEQYF. The CDR3 region has the DNA TGTGCCAGCAGCGCTCAGGGGGCTTATAACGAGCAGTACTTC.

This clonotype was found many times. The genes are TRBV28 and TRBJ1-2; D is uncertain. This CDR3 has 12 residues. Germline assignment: CDR1 MDHEN and CDR2 SYDVKM. V was shortened by 3 bases and J by 3 bases, with 5 bases between the two germline ends. CDR3 nucleotide sequence: TGTGCCAGCAGTTTGTCATACTATGGCTACACCTTC. As protein: CASSLSYYGYTF.

The chain is built from TRBV7-9 and TRBJ2-3; D may be TRBD1 or TRBD2 (6 bases each). V was trimmed by 5 bases and J by 4 bases, leaving 16 bases between them. The CDR3 has 15 residues. CDR1 SEHNR and CDR2 FQNEAQ come from the germline V gene (reference sequence). For the CDR3, the DNA is TGTGCCAGCAGCCGTCTAGCGTCAGGGGCAGATACGCAGTATTTT. Encoded protein: CASSRLASGADTQYF.

This chain connects TRBV9 to TRBJ1-1; 7 bases match TRBD1. Germline V CDR1 and CDR2: SGDLS, YYNGEE. The ends lost 1 base at V and 10 bases at J; junction bases unmatched: 7. The CDR3 is made up of 13 amino acids. CDR3 residues: CASSVRQGSGAFF. The CDR3 DNA follows: TGTGCCAGCAGCGTACGACAGGGCTCGGGAGCTTTCTTT.

This clonotype was seen repeatedly, ten times or more. This chain joins TRBV6-1 and TRBJ2-7; perhaps TRBD1 as D (6 bases). Trimming removed 5 bases from V and 7 bases from J, with 21 bases in between. The CDR3 covers 15 residues. Germline-derived CDR1 and CDR2 are MNHNS and SASEGT. CDR3 sequence reads: CASSLRSGVPLEQYF. CDR3 sequence (DNA): TGTGCCAGCAGTCTACGATCAGGGGTTCCCCTGGAGCAGTACTTC.

This chain uses TRBV20-1 with TRBJ2-3; 9 nucleotides match TRBD1. The CDR3 consists of 16 residues. V was clipped by 5 bases and J by 2 bases; unmatched bases: 11. From germline, CDR1 is DFQATT and CDR2 SNEGSKA (reference sequence). CDR3 DNA sequence: TGCAGTGCTGGGGCGATGGACAGGGGCTTCACAGATACGCAGTATTTT. It translates to CSAGAMDRGFTDTQYF.

This clonotype has only a few counts. The chain employs TRBV15 and TRBJ1-6; D gene uncertain. CDR3 size: 15 residues. Trimming shortened V by 1 base and J by 4 bases, and 8 bases separated the two germline ends. The V gene's germline CDR1 is LNHNV and CDR2 YYDKDF (reference sequence). This chain's CDR3 is CATSRVRNYNSPLHF. Here the CDR3 DNA reads TGTGCCACCAGCAGAGTCCGGAATTATAATTCACCCCTCCACTTT. Complete variable domain (other parts from reference TRBV15 and TRBJ1-6): DAMVIQNPRYQVTQFGKPVTLSCSQTLNHNVMYWYQQKSSQAPKLLFHYYDKDFNNEADTPDNFQSRRPNTSFCFLDIRSPGLGDTAMYLCATSRVRNYNSPLHFGNGTRLTVT.

The genes are TRBV20-1 and TRBJ2-7; a possible D gene is TRBD2 (6 bases). V gave up 6 bases and J gave up 7 bases, with 25 bases separating them. Per the germline V gene, CDR1 is DFQATT and CDR2 is SNEGSKA (reference sequence). CDR3 size: 15 residues. CDR3 protein: CSATAGGSGLREQYF. As DNA, the CDR3 is TGCAGTGCGACCGCGGGTGGTAGCGGACTCCGGGAGCAGTACTTC.

This clonotype appeared a few times. The chain combines TRBV4-3 with TRBJ2-5; D gene ambiguous. V lost 0 bases and J 4 bases, leaving 12 bases between the germline ends. Germline lookup yields CDR1 LGHNA and CDR2 YSLEER. The CDR3 length is 15 residues. The CDR3 nucleotides read TGCGCCAGCAGCCAAGATCGGGCTCATCCAGAGACCCAGTACTTC. Its protein product is CASSQDRAHPETQYF.

This clonotype was counted many times. The rearrangement joins TRBV20-1 to TRBJ1-1; D not resolved. The CDR3 runs to 13 residues. Per germline, CDR1 DFQATT and CDR2 SNEGSKA (reference sequence). V lost 0 bases, J lost 2 bases, and 7 bases lay in between. The CDR3 nucleotides are TGCAGTGCTAGAGAGGGAAAAAACACTGAAGCTTTCTTT. It is translated as CSAREGKNTEAFF.

This clonotype was recorded at least ten times. This chain uses TRBV6-1 with TRBJ1-2; D unresolved. Germline loops: CDR1 MNHNS, CDR2 SASEGT. Between the trimmed V and J ends, which lost 4 bases and 2 bases, there was a span of 11 bases. The CDR3 runs to 14 residues. The CDR3 reads CASSGRTENYGYTF. The CDR3 bases are TGTGCCAGCAGTGGCCGGACGGAGAACTATGGCTACACCTTC.